The rows below give T cell receptor beta chains drawn from one sample of a study of cytomegalovirus exposure and HLA in healthy donors. Using immunoSEQ multiplex PCR, the repertoire was profiled, and TCRdb retains in-frame clones only, with some absent. The sample holds 80,000 to 95,000 clones; around 59% are singletons and the top ten take 2% to 2.5%. The source material was PBMCs. The receptors shown here come from a human donor in good health. Each CDR3 is given with its conserved first and last residue. A D gene is named only where the DNA matches it firmly. Only part of the rows carry a size: once, few, many, or a class if the clone is expanded.

TGTGCCAGCTCACCAGGGAGGCAGAACACTGAAGCTTTCTTT	CASSPGRQNTEAFF	once	-	TRBV18	TRBJ1-1
TGTGCCAGCAGCTTTGGGAATGCAGGGGTCCCAGAGACCCAGTACTTC	CASSFGNAGVPETQYF	-	-	TRBV7-3	TRBJ2-5
TGTGCCAGCTCACCAGACAGGGCCTATGGCTACACCTTC	CASSPDRAYGYTF	-	TRBD1	TRBV18	TRBJ1-2
TGCGCCAGCAGCCAAGATGGCGCAAGGGCTAGCGGGGGAGGAGATACGCAGTATTTT	CASSQDGARASGGGDTQYF	-	TRBD2	TRBV4-3	TRBJ2-3
TGTGCCAGCAGCGTAGGAAACAGGGTAGCTTTTGGAAACACCATATATTTT	CASSVGNRVAFGNTIYF	-	-	TRBV9	TRBJ1-3
TGTGCCAGCTCAGCCGGGACAGGGAGCAATCAGCCCCAGCATTTT	CASSAGTGSNQPQHF	-	TRBD1	TRBV18	TRBJ1-5
TGTGCCAGCAGCTTTGGACAGGGGGCGTCGGCTTTCTTT	CASSFGQGASAFF	few	TRBD1	TRBV7-2	TRBJ1-1
TGTGCCAGTAGTATAGGCGTAAACACCATATATTTT	CASSIGVNTIYF	-	-	TRBV19	TRBJ1-3
TGTGCCAGCAGCTTTCTTTTCAACGGGGATAAGAAACTGTTTTTT	CASSFLFNGDKKLFF	-	-	TRBV5-5	TRBJ1-4
TGCGCCAGCAGCACTATAGCGGGAGCTTACAATGAGCAGTTCTTC	CASSTIAGAYNEQFF	-	TRBD2	TRBV5-1	TRBJ2-1
TGTGCCAGCAGCTCCCGGGGGGTTGGGGACACTGAAGCTTTCTTT	CASSSRGVGDTEAFF	-	-	TRBV11-3	TRBJ1-1
TGTGCCAGCAGCCATTCCGCCGGGACAGGGATCGACGAGCAGTACTTC	CASSHSAGTGIDEQYF	few	TRBD1	TRBV6-6	TRBJ2-7
TGTGCCTGGGGAGCTGGGTTTAACTATGGCTACACCTTC	CAWGAGFNYGYTF	-	-	TRBV30	TRBJ1-2
TGTGCCAGCAGCTTAGCGGGACAGGGCCTCTATGAGCAGTTCTTC	CASSLAGQGLYEQFF	-	TRBD1	TRBV7-2	TRBJ2-1
TGTGCCAGCACTCGAGGGGGCTACCAAGAGACCCAGTACTTC	CASTRGGYQETQYF	-	TRBD1	TRBV6-5	TRBJ2-5
TGTGCCATCAGTGGGGGGACAGGGACGTACGAGCAGTACTTC	CAISGGTGTYEQYF	-	TRBD1	TRBV10-3	TRBJ2-7
TGTGCCAGCAGCCCACAGGGGGCAACTAATGAAAAACTGTTTTTT	CASSPQGATNEKLFF	few	TRBD1	TRBV5-6	TRBJ1-4
TGTGCCAGCAGTCGGACTAGTGCCCTATCAGATACGCAGTATTTT	CASSRTSALSDTQYF	few	TRBD2	TRBV6-4	TRBJ2-3
TGTGCCAGCAGCTTAGGTCCGGAGGGATCGGGCAATCAGCCCCAGCATTTT	CASSLGPEGSGNQPQHF	-	-	TRBV11-2	TRBJ1-5
TGTGCCAGCAGCTGGGGGGACAGTGGGGTTTACTATGGCTACACCTTC	CASSWGDSGVYYGYTF	-	TRBD1	TRBV5-6	TRBJ1-2
TGTGCCAGCAGCCTTAGCGGGGACTACAATGAGCAGTTCTTC	CASSLSGDYNEQFF	-	TRBD2	TRBV9	TRBJ2-1
TGCGCCAGCAGCCAGACTAGCGGGACCTACAATGAGCAGTTCTTC	CASSQTSGTYNEQFF	-	TRBD2	TRBV5-1	TRBJ2-1
TGTGCCAGCAGCGTAGGCGGACTCTCCTACGAGCAGTACTTC	CASSVGGLSYEQYF	-	-	TRBV9	TRBJ2-7
TGTGCCAGCAGCCCTACACTAGCGGGGGCATACAATGAGCAGTTCTTC	CASSPTLAGAYNEQFF	-	TRBD2	TRBV7-6	TRBJ2-1
TGTGCCAGCAGTAAACAGGGGCTGGGGGCTTTCTTT	CASSKQGLGAFF	-	TRBD1	TRBV6-5	TRBJ1-1
TGTGCCAGCAGTTTATGGGACACCATCCTCTCCTACAATGAGCAGTTCTTC	CASSLWDTILSYNEQFF	-	-	TRBV28	TRBJ2-1
TGCAGCGTTGAAGCCGGGAATCGGTATGGCTACACCTTC	CSVEAGNRYGYTF	-	-	TRBV29-1	TRBJ1-2
TGCGCCAGCAGCCAAGAGTTAGCGGGGGGCGTCCCTCGGGAGCAGTACTTC	CASSQELAGGVPREQYF	-	TRBD2	TRBV4-1	TRBJ2-7
TGTGCCAGCAGTGTGTGGACAGGGGGCACTCAAGGACACAATGAGCAGTTCTTC	CASSVWTGGTQGHNEQFF	-	TRBD1	TRBV2	TRBJ2-1
TGCGCCAGCAGCTTCGGGGGAAACTCTGGAAACACCATATATTTT	CASSFGGNSGNTIYF	-	-	TRBV5-1	TRBJ1-3
TGCGCCAGCAGTGATACAGGGAATAATGAAAAACTGTTTTTT	CASSDTGNNEKLFF	few	-	TRBV4-3	TRBJ1-4
TGTGCCAGCTCACCATTGGCAGGAAGGTTGGCCGGGGAGCTGTTTTTT	CASSPLAGRLAGELFF	few	-	TRBV18	TRBJ2-2